This T cell receptor beta chain was recorded in a study of early T cells in non-severe SARS-CoV-2 infection. V trimming: 8 bases; J trimming: 2 bases; junction bases outside the gene matches: 1. This CDR3 has 13 amino acids. CDR1 and CDR2 from the germline V gene are SGHVS and FQNEAQ. Separate cDNA molecules each had unique molecular identifiers attached to them. MiXCR was run by TCRdb on the 5' RACE reads, yielding one entry per CDR3 protein. The sample lists 34,000 or so distinct CDR3 sequences; approximately 9.2% were seen once. The sample holds many counts of this clonotype. Its specificity is not known. General study results and limits: VDJdb-based annotation leaned toward anti-spike CD8 responses and missed private and CD4 specificities.

This chain connects TRBV7-8 to TRBJ1-3; 9 bases align to TRBD1. The receptor comes from an adult who was a healthcare worker with PCR-confirmed SARS-CoV-2 infection or an uninfected control (not recorded which). The sample taken for sequencing was whole blood. The CDR3, as DNA: TGTGCCAGCGGGACAGGGACTGGAAACACCATATATTTT. Its protein product is CASGTGTGNTIYF.